This T cell receptor (beta chain) is drawn from a study of blood T cell repertoires in COVID-19. Overall study: The samples span acute and convalescent COVID-19 from the United States, Italy and Spain. T cells, B-cell-depleted T cells, or PBMCs provided the cDNA or gDNA that served as material.

This clone was picked up a small number of times. How the authors handled the data: Estimated nucleated cell counts came from reference gene primer amplification. The repertoire was sequenced with immunoSEQ multiplex PCR; TCRdb's copy has only in-frame clones and lacks some. D and trimming were read from the DNA, whereas the V and J calls and clone size are those reported in that table. The sample lists about 30,000 clones; nearly 80% were seen once. Looked up from germline, CDR1 is MNHEY and CDR2 is SMNVEV (reference sequence). This CDR3 contains 14 residues. V gave up 5 bases and J gave up 1 base, with 11 bases separating them.

Sequences were obtained from peripheral blood. The rearrangement links TRBV27 to TRBJ1-1; no reliable D call. This clonotype was obtained from a man aged 80 or over with acute or convalescent COVID-19. The CDR3 loop reads CASSTTARNTEAFF. Here the CDR3 DNA reads TGTGCCAGCAGTACTACCGCCAGGAACACTGAAGCTTTCTTT.